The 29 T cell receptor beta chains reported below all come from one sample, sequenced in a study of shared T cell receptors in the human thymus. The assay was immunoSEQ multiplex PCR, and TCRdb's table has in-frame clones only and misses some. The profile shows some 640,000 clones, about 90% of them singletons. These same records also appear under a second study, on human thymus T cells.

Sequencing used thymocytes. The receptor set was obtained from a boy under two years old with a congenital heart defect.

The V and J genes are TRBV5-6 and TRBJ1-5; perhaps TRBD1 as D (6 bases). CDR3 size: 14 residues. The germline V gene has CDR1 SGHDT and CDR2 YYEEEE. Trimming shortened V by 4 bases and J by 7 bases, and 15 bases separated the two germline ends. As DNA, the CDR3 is TGTGCCAGCAGCCTAAACAGGGATCGGCAGCCCCAGCATTTT. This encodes CASSLNRDRQPQHF.

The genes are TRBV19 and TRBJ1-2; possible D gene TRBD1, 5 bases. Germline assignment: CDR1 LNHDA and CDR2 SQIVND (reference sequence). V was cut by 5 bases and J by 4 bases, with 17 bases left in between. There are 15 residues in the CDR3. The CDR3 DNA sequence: TGTGCCAGTAGTGCCCCAGGGCCTTTGCGCTATGGCTACACCTTC. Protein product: CASSAPGPLRYGYTF.

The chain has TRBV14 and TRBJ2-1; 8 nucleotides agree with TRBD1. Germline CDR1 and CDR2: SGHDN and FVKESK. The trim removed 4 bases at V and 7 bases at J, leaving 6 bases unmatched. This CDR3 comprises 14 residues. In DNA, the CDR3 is TGTGCCAGCAGCCTCAGGGGGCGCGTAAATGAGCAGTTCTTC. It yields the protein CASSLRGRVNEQFF. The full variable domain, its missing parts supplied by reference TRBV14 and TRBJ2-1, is EAGVTQFPSHSVIEKGQTVTLRCDPISGHDNLYWYRRVMGKEIKFLLHFVKESKQDESGMPNNRFLAERTGGTYSTLKVQPAELEDSGVYFCASSLRGRVNEQFFGPGTRLTVL.

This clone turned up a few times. The CDR3 sequence: CASTFPSGELFF. The CDR3 DNA is TGTGCCAGCACCTTCCCTTCCGGGGAGCTGTTTTTT. The chain recombines TRBV25-1 with TRBJ2-2; D remains unclear. The germline V and J ends were trimmed by 7 bases and 6 bases, with 9 bases remaining between them. CDR3 length: 12 residues. CDR1 is MGHDK and CDR2 is SYGVNS in the germline V gene.

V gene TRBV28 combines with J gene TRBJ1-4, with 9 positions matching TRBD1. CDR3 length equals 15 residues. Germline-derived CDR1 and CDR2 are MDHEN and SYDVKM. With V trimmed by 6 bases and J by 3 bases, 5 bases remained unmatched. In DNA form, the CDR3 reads TGTGCCAGCAGAGGACAGGGGCGAGCTAATGAAAAACTGTTTTTT. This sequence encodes CASRGQGRANEKLFF.

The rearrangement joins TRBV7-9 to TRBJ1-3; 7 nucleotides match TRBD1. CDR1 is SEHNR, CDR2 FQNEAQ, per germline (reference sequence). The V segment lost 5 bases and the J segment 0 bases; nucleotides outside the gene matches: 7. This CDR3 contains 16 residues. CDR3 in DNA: TGTGCCAGCAGCCGCCCGGGACAGTTCTCTGGAAACACCATATATTTT. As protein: CASSRPGQFSGNTIYF.

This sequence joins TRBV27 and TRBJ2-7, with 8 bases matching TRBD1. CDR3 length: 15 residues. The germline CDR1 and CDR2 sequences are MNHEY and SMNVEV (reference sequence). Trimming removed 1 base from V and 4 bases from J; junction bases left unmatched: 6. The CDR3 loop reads CASSLLRQGAYEQYF. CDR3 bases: TGTGCCAGCAGTTTATTGCGTCAGGGGGCTTACGAGCAGTACTTC.

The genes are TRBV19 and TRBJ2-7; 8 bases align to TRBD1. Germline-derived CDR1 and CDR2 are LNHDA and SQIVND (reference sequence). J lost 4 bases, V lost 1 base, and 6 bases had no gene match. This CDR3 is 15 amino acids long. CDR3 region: CASSIGSGTGYEQYF. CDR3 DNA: TGTGCCAGTAGTATAGGCTCCGGGACAGGTTACGAGCAGTACTTC.

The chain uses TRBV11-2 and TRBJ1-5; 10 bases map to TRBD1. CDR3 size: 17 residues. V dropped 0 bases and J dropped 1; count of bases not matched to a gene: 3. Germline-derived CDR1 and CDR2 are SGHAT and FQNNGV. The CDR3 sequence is CASSLDWTGGSNQPQHF. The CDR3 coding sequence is TGTGCCAGCAGCTTAGACTGGACAGGGGGGAGCAATCAGCCCCAGCATTTT.

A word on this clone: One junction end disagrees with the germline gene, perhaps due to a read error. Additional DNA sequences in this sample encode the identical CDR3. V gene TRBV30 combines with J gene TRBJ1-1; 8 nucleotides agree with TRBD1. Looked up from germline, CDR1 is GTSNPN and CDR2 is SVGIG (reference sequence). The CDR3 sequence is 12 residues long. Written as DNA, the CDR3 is TGTGCCTGCCCCGACAGGGGAAGTGAAGCCTTCTTT. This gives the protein CACPDRGSEAFF.

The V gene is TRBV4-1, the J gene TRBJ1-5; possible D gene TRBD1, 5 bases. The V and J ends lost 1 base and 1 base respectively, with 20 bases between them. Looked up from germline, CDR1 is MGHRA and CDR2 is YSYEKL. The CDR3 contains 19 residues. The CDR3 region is CASSQAVGEDRKSNQPQHF. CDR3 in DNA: TGCGCCAGCAGCCAAGCCGTCGGAGAAGACAGAAAGAGCAATCAGCCCCAGCATTTT.

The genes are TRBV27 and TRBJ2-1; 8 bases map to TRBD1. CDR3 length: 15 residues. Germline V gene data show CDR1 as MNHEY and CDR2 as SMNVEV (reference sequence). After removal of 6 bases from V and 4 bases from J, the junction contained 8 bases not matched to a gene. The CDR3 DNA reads TGTGCCAGCAGCAGGGGGCTCAGTGGGTACAATGAGCAGTTCTTC. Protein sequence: CASSRGLSGYNEQFF.

The CDR3 DNA sequence: TGCGCCAGCAGCCAAGATCGCTTTAACAGGGGGAGAGTGAGCACTGAAGCTTTCTTT. It translates to CASSQDRFNRGRVSTEAFF. This chain joins TRBV4-1 and TRBJ1-1; 8 bases match TRBD1. This CDR3 is built from 19 residues. With V trimmed by 0 bases and J by 4 bases, 16 bases remained unmatched. CDR1 and CDR2 from the germline V gene are MGHRA and YSYEKL.

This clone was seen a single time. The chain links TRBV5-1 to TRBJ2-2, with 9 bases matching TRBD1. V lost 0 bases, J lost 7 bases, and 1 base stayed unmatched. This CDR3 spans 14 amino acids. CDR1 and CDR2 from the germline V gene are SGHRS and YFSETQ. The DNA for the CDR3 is TGCGCCAGCAGCTTGGGACAGGGGGACGGGGAGCTGTTTTTT. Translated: CASSLGQGDGELFF. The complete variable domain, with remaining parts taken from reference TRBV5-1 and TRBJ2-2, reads KAGVTQTPRYLIKTRGQQVTLSCSPISGHRSVSWYQQTPGQGLQFLFEYFSETQRNKGNFPGRFSGRQFSNSRSEMNVSTLELGDSALYLCASSLGQGDGELFFGEGSRLTVL.

For the CDR3, the DNA is TGCGCCAGCAGCCAAGAAGTAGGGCGGGCAGGGGGTTCCTACGAGCAGTACTTC. It codes for CASSQEVGRAGGSYEQYF. The V call is TRBV4-3, the J call TRBJ2-7; 7 bases are a match to TRBD1. Germline CDR1 LGHNA, CDR2 YSLEER. The CDR3 covers 18 residues. With V trimmed by 0 bases and J by 1 base, 12 bases remained unmatched.

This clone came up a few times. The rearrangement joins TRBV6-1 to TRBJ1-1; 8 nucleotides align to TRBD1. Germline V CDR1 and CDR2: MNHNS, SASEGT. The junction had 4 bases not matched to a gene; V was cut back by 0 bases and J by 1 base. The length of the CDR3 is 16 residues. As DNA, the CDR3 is TGTGCCAGCAGTGAAGCCCCCGGGACAGGGAACACTGAAGCTTTCTTT. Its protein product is CASSEAPGTGNTEAFF.

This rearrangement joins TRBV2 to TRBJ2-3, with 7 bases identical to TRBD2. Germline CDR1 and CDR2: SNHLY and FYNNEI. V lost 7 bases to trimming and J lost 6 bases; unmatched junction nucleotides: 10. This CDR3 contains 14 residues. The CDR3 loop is CASTRGREWDTQYF. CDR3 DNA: TGTGCCAGCACTCGTGGGCGGGAGTGGGATACGCAGTATTTT. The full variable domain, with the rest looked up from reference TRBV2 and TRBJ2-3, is EPEVTQTPSHQVTQMGQEVILRCVPISNHLYFYWYRQILGQKVEFLVSFYNNEISEKSEIFDDQFSVERPDGSNFTLKIRSTKLEDSAMYFCASTRGREWDTQYFGPGTRLTVL.

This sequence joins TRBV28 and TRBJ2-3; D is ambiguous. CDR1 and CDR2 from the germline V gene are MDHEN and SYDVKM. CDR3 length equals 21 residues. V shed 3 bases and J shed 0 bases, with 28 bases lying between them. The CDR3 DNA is TGTGCCAGCAGTTTTGGCTCACTCCCCAGTGGAACTACGACTAGCACAGATACGCAGTATTTT. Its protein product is CASSFGSLPSGTTTSTDTQYF.

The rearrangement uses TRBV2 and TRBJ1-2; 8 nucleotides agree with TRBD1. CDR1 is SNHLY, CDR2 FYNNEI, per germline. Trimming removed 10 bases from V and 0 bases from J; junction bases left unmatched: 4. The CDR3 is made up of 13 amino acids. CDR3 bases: TGTGCCACCAGGACAGGGACTAACTATGGCTACACCTTC. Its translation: CATRTGTNYGYTF. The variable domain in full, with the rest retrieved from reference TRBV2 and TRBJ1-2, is EPEVTQTPSHQVTQMGQEVILRCVPISNHLYFYWYRQILGQKVEFLVSFYNNEISEKSEIFDDQFSVERPDGSNFTLKIRSTKLEDSAMYFCATRTGTNYGYTFGSGTRLTVV.

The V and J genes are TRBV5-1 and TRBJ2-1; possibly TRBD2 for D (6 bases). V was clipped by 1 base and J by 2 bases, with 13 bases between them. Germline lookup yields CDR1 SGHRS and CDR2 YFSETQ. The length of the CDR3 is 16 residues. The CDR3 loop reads CASSLRSRGAYNEQFF. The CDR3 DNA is TGCGCCAGCAGCTTGCGGAGTCGCGGGGCCTACAATGAGCAGTTCTTC.

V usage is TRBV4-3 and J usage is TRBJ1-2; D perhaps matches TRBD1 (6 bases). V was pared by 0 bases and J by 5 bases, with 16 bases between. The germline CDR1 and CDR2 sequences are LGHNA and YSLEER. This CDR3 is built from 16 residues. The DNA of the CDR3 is TGCGCCAGCAGCCAAGATCGTCGGACAGCCATTTATGGCTACACCTTC. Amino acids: CASSQDRRTAIYGYTF.

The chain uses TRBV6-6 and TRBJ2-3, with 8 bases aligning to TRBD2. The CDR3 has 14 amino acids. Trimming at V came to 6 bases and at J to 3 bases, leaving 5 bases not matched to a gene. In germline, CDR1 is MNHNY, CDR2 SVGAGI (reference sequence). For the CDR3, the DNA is TGTGCCAGCAGACGGACTAGCAATACAGATACGCAGTATTTT. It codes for CASRRTSNTDTQYF.

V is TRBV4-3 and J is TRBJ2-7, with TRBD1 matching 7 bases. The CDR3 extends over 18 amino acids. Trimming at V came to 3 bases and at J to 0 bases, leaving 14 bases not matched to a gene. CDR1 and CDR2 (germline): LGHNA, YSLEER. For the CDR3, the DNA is TGCGCCAGCAGCCACCAATGGACGGACAGGCGCCCCTCCTACGAGCAGTACTTC. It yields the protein CASSHQWTDRRPSYEQYF.

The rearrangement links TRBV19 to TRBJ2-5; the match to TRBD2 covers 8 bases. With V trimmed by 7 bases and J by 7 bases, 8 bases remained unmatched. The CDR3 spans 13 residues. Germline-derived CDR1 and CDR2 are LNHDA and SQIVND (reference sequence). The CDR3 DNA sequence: TGTGCCAGTAAAGGCCGGGAGGGGGGGACCCAGTACTTC. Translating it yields CASKGREGGTQYF.

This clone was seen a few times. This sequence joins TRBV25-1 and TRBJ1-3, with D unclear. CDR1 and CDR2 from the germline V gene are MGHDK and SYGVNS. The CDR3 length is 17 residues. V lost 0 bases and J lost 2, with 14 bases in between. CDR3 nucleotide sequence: TGTGCCAGCAGTGAATATGAGGTCTCCCAAACTGGAAACACCATATATTTT. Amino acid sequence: CASSEYEVSQTGNTIYF.

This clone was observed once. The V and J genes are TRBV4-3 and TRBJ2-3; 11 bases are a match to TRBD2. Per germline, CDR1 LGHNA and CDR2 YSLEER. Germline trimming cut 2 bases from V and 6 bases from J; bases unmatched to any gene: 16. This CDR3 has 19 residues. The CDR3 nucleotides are TGCGCCAGCAGCCAAAATCCCCCTCAGCTAGCGGGGGGCGGGGATACGCAGTATTTT. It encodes CASSQNPPQLAGGGDTQYF.

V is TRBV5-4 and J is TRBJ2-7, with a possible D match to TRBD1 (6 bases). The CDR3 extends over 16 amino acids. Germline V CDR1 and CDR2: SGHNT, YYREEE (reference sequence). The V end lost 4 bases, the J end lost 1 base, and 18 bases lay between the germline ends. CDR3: CASSATQGVPSYEQYF. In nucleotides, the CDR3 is TGTGCCAGCAGCGCTACACAGGGCGTTCCTTCCTACGAGCAGTACTTC.

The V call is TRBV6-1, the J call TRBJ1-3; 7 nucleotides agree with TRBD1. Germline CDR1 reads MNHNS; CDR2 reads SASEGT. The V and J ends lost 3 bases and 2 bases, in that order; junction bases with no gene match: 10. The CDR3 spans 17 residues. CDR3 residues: CASSDWTGVLTGNTIYF. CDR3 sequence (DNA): TGTGCCAGCAGTGACTGGACAGGAGTTCTTACTGGAAACACCATATATTTT.

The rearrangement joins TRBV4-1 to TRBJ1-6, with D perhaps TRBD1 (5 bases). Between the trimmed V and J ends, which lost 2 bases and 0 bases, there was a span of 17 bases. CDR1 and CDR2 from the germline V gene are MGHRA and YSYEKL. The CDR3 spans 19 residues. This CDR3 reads CASSQTRDSQSSYNSPLHF. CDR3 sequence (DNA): TGCGCCAGCAGCCAAACCCGGGACTCCCAGAGCTCCTATAATTCACCCCTCCACTTT.